This entry features one TCR beta chain sequence. What it recognizes is unknown. This record comes from a study of siplizumab effects on memory and regulatory T cells. Around 100,000 TCR templates underwent assay in every sample. TCRdb's copy holds only in-frame clones and misses some; the assay was immunoSEQ multiplex PCR. Of some 120,000 clones listed, 90% to 95% are singletons. CDR1 and CDR2 (germline): SGHNT, YYREEE (reference sequence). J gave up 6 bases and V 3 bases, and 5 bases lay outside the gene matches. The CDR3 covers 14 residues. The study, taken as a whole, reports: No assignable naive or memory phenotype existed for roughly 80-97% of proliferating CD4+ or CD8+ clones.

Sequencing input: non-Treg CD4+ T cells sorted from blood. The chain combines TRBV5-4 with TRBJ1-5; 8 nucleotides match TRBD1. The TCR originated in a human donor in good health. CDR3 coding DNA: TGTGCCAGCAGCTCAGGGGGCTGGGGTCAGCCCCAGCATTTT. It translates to CASSSGGWGQPQHF.